The 28 T cell receptor beta chains below were found in one sample sequenced in a study of cytomegalovirus exposure and HLA in healthy donors (dated by TCRdb to about 2017). The library was made by the immunoSEQ multiplex PCR assay. For the multiplex PCR, a mixture combining 60 forward primers for TCR Vbeta segments and 13 reverse primers for TCR Jbeta segments was used. Held by TCRdb, this immuneACCESS table contains in-frame sequences only and omits some clones. Under half of the omission traces to an unresolved V gene where checked; the cause of the rest is unknown. The sample records 130,000 to 150,000 clones, 68% of which are singletons. The ten largest make up about 4.7% of the sample. Sequences were obtained from PBMCs. The receptors stem from a man between 60 and 70 years old in good health and CMV-seronegative.

The gene calls are TRBV29-1 and TRBJ2-3, with D unclear. Trimming took 7 bases from V and 3 from J, leaving 11 bases between them. CDR3 size: 12 residues. The germline CDR1 and CDR2 sequences are SQVTM and ANQGSEA. This CDR3 is CSAAPSTDTQYF. As DNA, the CDR3 is TGCAGCGCCGCCCCGAGTACAGATACGCAGTATTTT.

The chain uses TRBV6-5 and TRBJ1-5; D is unclear. This CDR3 is built from 14 residues. Trimming removed 6 bases from V and 7 bases from J, with 16 bases in between. CDR1 is MNHEY and CDR2 is SVGAGI in the germline V gene. The CDR3, as DNA: TGTGCCAGCAGCCCCGGGAAGCATCGACAGCCCCAGCATTTT. Protein product: CASSPGKHRQPQHF.

The genes are TRBV9 and TRBJ2-5; D perhaps matches TRBD2 (5 bases). V was shortened by 3 bases and J by 5 bases, with 11 bases between the two germline ends. This CDR3 contains 13 residues. Germline CDR1 SGDLS, CDR2 YYNGEE. For the CDR3, the DNA is TGTGCCAGCAGCGGGAGGTTCGCGGAGACCCAGTACTTC. Translation: CASSGRFAETQYF. Filled out from reference TRBV9 and TRBJ2-5, the complete variable domain reads DSGVTQTPKHLITATGQRVTLRCSPRSGDLSVYWYQQSLDQGLQFLIQYYNGEERAKGNILERFSAQQFPDLHSELNLSSLELGDSALYFCASSGRFAETQYFGPGTRLLVL.

The chain couples TRBV18 to TRBJ1-5; 9 nucleotides align to TRBD1. The CDR3 runs 17 residues. V trimming: 1 base; J trimming: 1 base; junction bases outside the gene matches: 5. Germline assignment: CDR1 KGHSH and CDR2 LQKENI. CDR3 sequence (DNA): TGTGCCAGCTCACCACGATCTACAGGGGGCAGCAATCAGCCCCAGCATTTT. It codes for CASSPRSTGGSNQPQHF.

This clone has only a few counts. This sequence joins TRBV27 and TRBJ2-7; D is possibly TRBD1 (5 bases). The V end lost 5 bases, the J end lost 8 bases, and 22 bases lay between the germline ends. CDR1 is MNHEY and CDR2 is SMNVEV in the germline V gene (reference sequence). The length of the CDR3 is 15 residues. The DNA of the CDR3 is TGTGCCAGCAGTCTAGGGCTCGGCAGGGTAAGCAAGCAGTACTTC. It yields the protein CASSLGLGRVSKQYF.

This clone has just a few counts. The chain carries TRBV30 and TRBJ1-2; possibly TRBD1 for D (5 bases). Trimming took off 4 bases at V and 5 bases at J, with 11 bases between the two ends. The germline V gene encodes CDR1 GTSNPN and CDR2 SVGIG (reference sequence). The CDR3 sequence is 12 residues long. Here the CDR3 DNA reads TGTGCCTGGACCGACAGTTGGTATGGCTACACCTTC. Amino acids: CAWTDSWYGYTF.

The CDR3 nucleotides are TGCAGCGTTGGGGGAACGGGGGGGAACACTGAAGCTTTCTTT. Amino acid sequence: CSVGGTGGNTEAFF. This chain uses TRBV29-1 with TRBJ1-1, with D possibly TRBD1 on 5 matching bases. Germline V gives CDR1 SQVTM, CDR2 ANQGSEA. The V end was cut by 4 bases, the J end by 1 base, with 13 bases between. The CDR3 has 14 amino acids.

V and J are TRBV9 and TRBJ1-4; 9 bases map to TRBD1. The CDR3 has 15 residues. V lost 0 bases to trimming and J lost 3 bases; unmatched junction nucleotides: 0. Germline V gene data show CDR1 as SGDLS and CDR2 as YYNGEE. The CDR3 loop is CASSVGTGANEKLFF. In DNA form, the CDR3 reads TGTGCCAGCAGCGTAGGGACAGGGGCTAATGAAAAACTGTTTTTT.

This clone was found a few times. The chain has TRBV13 and TRBJ2-1, with TRBD2 matching over 8 bases. V dropped 5 bases and J dropped 6; count of bases not matched to a gene: 15. Germline CDR1 PRHDT, CDR2 FYEKMQ (reference sequence). This CDR3 spans 17 amino acids. For the CDR3, the DNA is TGTGCCAGCAGCGACCCGGGACTAGTCCCTAGGGGCAATGAGCAGTTCTTC. Its protein is CASSDPGLVPRGNEQFF.

The chain recombines TRBV5-1 with TRBJ2-5; 9 positions agree with TRBD1. J lost 4 bases, V lost 2 bases, and 15 bases had no gene match. From germline, CDR1 is SGHRS and CDR2 YFSETQ. The CDR3 length is 18 residues. In nucleotides, the CDR3 is TGCGCCAGCAGCTTATCCCCGACAGGGGGAATTAGTAGAGAGACCCAGTACTTC. Translation: CASSLSPTGGISRETQYF.

The gene calls are TRBV2 and TRBJ2-3, with D tentatively TRBD1 (6 bases). The germline V and J ends were trimmed by 5 bases and 0 bases, with 9 bases remaining between them. Germline V gene sequence: CDR1 SNHLY, CDR2 FYNNEI. The CDR3 covers 14 residues. Written as DNA, the CDR3 is TGTGCCAGCAGTTGGACAGTTAGCACAGATACGCAGTATTTT. Translated, it gives CASSWTVSTDTQYF. The variable domain in full, with the rest retrieved from reference TRBV2 and TRBJ2-3, is EPEVTQTPSHQVTQMGQEVILRCVPISNHLYFYWYRQILGQKVEFLVSFYNNEISEKSEIFDDQFSVERPDGSNFTLKIRSTKLEDSAMYFCASSWTVSTDTQYFGPGTRLTVL.

This clone was seen once. The chain is built from TRBV30 and TRBJ2-2; TRBD2 might be the D (6 bases). Germline V gives CDR1 GTSNPN, CDR2 SVGIG (reference sequence). The CDR3 length is 15 residues. The germline V and J ends were trimmed by 3 bases and 3 bases, with 14 bases remaining between them. The CDR3 is CAWSAGLLDTGELFF. CDR3 DNA sequence: TGTGCCTGGAGCGCGGGACTGCTCGACACCGGGGAGCTGTTTTTT.

This sequence joins TRBV28 and TRBJ1-5; D is unclear. Germline V gene data show CDR1 as MDHEN and CDR2 as SYDVKM. The CDR3 totals 15 residues. V lost 5 bases, J lost 3 bases, and 14 bases lay in between. CDR3 sequence (DNA): TGTGCCAGCAGTCCATTGACCGACTACAATCAGCCCCAGCATTTT. Protein: CASSPLTDYNQPQHF.

V gene TRBV4-3 combines with J gene TRBJ2-3, with 9 bases lining up with TRBD1. The trim removed 5 bases at V and 1 base at J, leaving 4 bases unmatched. The germline V gene has CDR1 LGHNA and CDR2 YSLEER. The CDR3 is 15 amino acids. In DNA, the CDR3 is TGCGCCAGCAGCTCCCGGACAGGGGGCACAGATACGCAGTATTTT. The encoded protein is CASSSRTGGTDTQYF.

V usage is TRBV27 and J usage is TRBJ2-2; D gene ambiguous. CDR3 length equals 15 residues. V was pared by 4 bases and J by 1 base, with 10 bases between. The V gene's germline CDR1 is MNHEY and CDR2 SMNVEV (reference sequence). CDR3 in amino acids: CASSSIPVNTGELFF. CDR3 DNA sequence: TGTGCCAGCAGTTCCATACCGGTGAACACCGGGGAGCTGTTTTTT.

This chain connects TRBV28 to TRBJ2-5; D not certain. The CDR3 is 13 amino acids. V dropped 2 bases and J dropped 2 bases, with 6 bases sitting between them. Germline lookup yields CDR1 MDHEN and CDR2 SYDVKM. CDR3 DNA sequence: TGTGCCAGCAGTTTAATGTCACAAGAGACCCAGTACTTC. The encoded protein is CASSLMSQETQYF.

J is TRBJ1-1 and V is TRBV4-3, with unresolved D. The CDR3 covers 14 residues. Germline V CDR1 and CDR2: LGHNA, YSLEER. The V gene lost 5 bases and the J gene lost 5 bases, with 15 bases spanning the gap. CDR3 DNA: TGCGCCAGCAGCGGACTGGGAGAGGTAACTGAAGCTTTCTTT. As protein: CASSGLGEVTEAFF.

The chain links TRBV7-2 to TRBJ2-3; D is uncertain. The CDR3 loop spans 15 amino acids. V lost 1 base to trimming and J lost 2 bases, with 10 bases between them. Germline V gene sequence: CDR1 SGHTA, CDR2 FQGNSA. CDR3 protein: CASSLDGQVTDTQYF. The CDR3 region has the DNA TGTGCCAGCAGCTTAGACGGCCAGGTCACAGATACGCAGTATTTT.

The rearrangement links TRBV28 to TRBJ2-7; no definite D call. Trimming took off 3 bases at V and 1 base at J, with 10 bases between the two ends. CDR1 MDHEN and CDR2 SYDVKM come from the germline V gene. There are 14 residues in the CDR3. The CDR3 DNA reads as TGTGCCAGCAGTTTGGGCGCCGATTCCTACGAGCAGTACTTC. Its translation is CASSLGADSYEQYF.

The chain couples TRBV10-2 to TRBJ2-3, with a weak D call TRBD2 (6 bases). Per germline, CDR1 WSHSY and CDR2 SAAADI. The CDR3 runs to 17 residues. Trimming took off 2 bases at V and 4 bases at J, with 19 bases between the two ends. CDR3 region: CASSERSGGFGADTQYF. CDR3 DNA sequence: TGCGCCAGCAGTGAGAGGTCTGGAGGGTTCGGGGCAGATACGCAGTATTTT.

The chain links TRBV28 to TRBJ2-3, with D possibly being TRBD2 (5 bases). The CDR3 has 15 residues. Per germline, CDR1 MDHEN and CDR2 SYDVKM. The V and J ends lost 5 bases and 0 bases respectively, with 12 bases between them. The CDR3 protein is CASSPFGGSTDTQYF. CDR3 bases: TGTGCCAGCAGTCCATTTGGCGGGAGCACAGATACGCAGTATTTT. Using reference TRBV28 and TRBJ2-3 for the parts outside the CDR3, the full variable domain is DVKVTQSSRYLVKRTGEKVFLECVQDMDHENMFWYRQDPGLGLRLIYFSYDVKMKEKGDIPEGYSVSREKKERFSLILESASTNQTSMYLCASSPFGGSTDTQYFGPGTRLTVL.

A few counts support this clone. The rearrangement uses TRBV12-5 and TRBJ2-1; 10 nucleotides align to TRBD2. CDR3 size: 14 residues. With 6 bases clipped from V and 7 bases from J, the junction kept 6 bases outside the gene matches. Germline V gene sequence: CDR1 LGHNT, CDR2 FRNRAP. The CDR3 spells CASGLAGVRNEQFF. The CDR3 DNA sequence: TGTGCTAGTGGGCTAGCGGGAGTTAGAAATGAGCAGTTCTTC. Supplemented by reference TRBV12-5 and TRBJ2-1, the full variable domain reads DARVTQTPRHKVTEMGQEVTMRCQPILGHNTVFWYRQTMMQGLELLAYFRNRAPLDDSGMPKDRFSAEMPDATLATLKIQPSEPRDSAVYFCASGLAGVRNEQFFGPGTRLTVL.

The gene calls are TRBV5-1 and TRBJ1-2; tentative D call: TRBD1 (6 bases). Germline V lookup: CDR1 SGHRS, CDR2 YFSETQ. Trimming took 0 bases from V and 6 from J, leaving 12 bases between them. The CDR3 runs to 14 residues. This chain's CDR3 is CASSLGGHEHGYTF. In nucleotides, the CDR3 is TGCGCCAGCAGCTTGGGGGGACACGAGCATGGCTACACCTTC.

This clone was recorded many times. The chain recombines TRBV11-2 with TRBJ2-2; 7 bases are shared with TRBD2. V was clipped by 3 bases and J by 1 base; unmatched bases: 11. This CDR3 contains 18 residues. The germline V gene has CDR1 SGHAT and CDR2 FQNNGV. The chain's CDR3 is CASSFPRSGGRNTGELFF. The CDR3 DNA sequence: TGTGCCAGCAGCTTCCCCCGTAGTGGCGGGAGGAACACCGGGGAGCTGTTTTTT.

The table lists this clone with a count of one. The chain employs TRBV11-3 and TRBJ1-1; a weak D match, TRBD1 (5 bases). The V gene lost 4 bases and the J gene lost 11 bases, with 17 bases spanning the gap. This CDR3 has 13 residues. In germline, CDR1 is SGHNT, CDR2 YENEEA. CDR3 residues: CASSSSLGGLAFF. CDR3 nucleotide sequence: TGTGCCAGCAGCTCCTCCCTCGGGGGTTTGGCTTTCTTT.

The rearrangement joins TRBV9 to TRBJ1-3, with 10 bases lining up with TRBD1. Germline lookup yields CDR1 SGDLS and CDR2 YYNGEE. The CDR3 loop spans 13 amino acids. V dropped 3 bases and J dropped 8; count of bases not matched to a gene: 2. CDR3 protein: CASSGTGGHTIYF. The CDR3 DNA sequence: TGTGCCAGCAGCGGGACAGGGGGGCACACCATATATTTT.

About this clone: Other DNA sequences in the same sample also yield this CDR3. The rearrangement joins TRBV10-3 to TRBJ1-1, with 8 bases that match TRBD1. CDR1 and CDR2 (germline): ENHRY, SYGVKD. CDR3 length: 14 residues. V shed 10 bases and J 1 base; nucleotides not matched to a gene: 8. This chain's CDR3 is CATHAGTGNTEAFF. The DNA of the CDR3 is TGTGCCACCCACGCCGGGACAGGGAACACTGAAGCTTTCTTT.

The chain carries TRBV7-6 and TRBJ2-1; possible D gene TRBD2, 6 bases. There are 17 residues in the CDR3. V was trimmed by 3 bases and J by 8 bases, leaving 23 bases between them. Per the germline V gene, CDR1 is SGHVS and CDR2 is FNYEAQ. The CDR3: CASSLGPTSMNLDEQFF. CDR3 coding DNA: TGTGCCAGCAGCTTGGGTCCGACTAGTATGAATTTGGATGAGCAGTTCTTC.